This T cell receptor beta chain emerged from a study of cytomegalovirus exposure and HLA in healthy donors. The PCR contained 60 Vbeta and 13 Jbeta primers. Produced via immunoSEQ multiplex PCR; TCRdb's table is partial and in-frame only. The sample includes some 150,000 clones, 80% to 90% of them seen just once. The CDR3 spans 17 residues. CDR1 and CDR2 from the germline V gene are SGHRS and YFSETQ. Losses at the gene ends were 0 bases for V and 1 base for J; bases not matched to a gene: 8. This TCR came from a woman aged 18-29 years in good health and CMV-seronegative. Sequencing used PBMCs. The rearrangement uses TRBV5-1 and TRBJ1-1; 8 positions agree with TRBD1. CDR3 sequence (DNA): TGCGCCAGCAGCTTGGCACACGGACAGGGCACGAACACTGAAGCTTTCTTT. This codes for CASSLAHGQGTNTEAFF.